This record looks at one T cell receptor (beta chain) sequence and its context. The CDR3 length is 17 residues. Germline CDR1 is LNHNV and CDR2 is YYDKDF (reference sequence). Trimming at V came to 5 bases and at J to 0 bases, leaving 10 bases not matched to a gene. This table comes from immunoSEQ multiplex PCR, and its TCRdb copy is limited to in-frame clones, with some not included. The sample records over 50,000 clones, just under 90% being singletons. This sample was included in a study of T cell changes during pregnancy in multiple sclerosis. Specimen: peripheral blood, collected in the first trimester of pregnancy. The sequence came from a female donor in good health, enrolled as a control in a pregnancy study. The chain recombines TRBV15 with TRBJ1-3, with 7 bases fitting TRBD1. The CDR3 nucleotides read TGTGCCACCAGCTCCAGCAGGGGGATAGACTCTGGAAACACCATATATTTT. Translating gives CATSSSRGIDSGNTIYF.